This section outlines one TCR beta chain sequence together with its context. What it recognizes is unknown. Treatment specified: approximately nine-day PBMC culture with coronavirus spike peptide pools or control peptides (ViraFEST assay). The sample is drawn from a study of vaccination and CD4 T cells after COVID-19. The CDR3 is 15 amino acids. Trimming cost V 4 bases and J 3 bases; bases outside gene matches: 7. CDR1 is LGHNA, CDR2 YSLEER, per germline. Cultured CD4+ T-cell DNA underwent Oncomine TCR Beta short-read sequencing. TCRdb re-called the PCR reads through MiXCR, storing one row per CDR3 protein. The sample lists fewer than 11,000 distinct CDR3 sequences; around 30% were seen once.

This chain links TRBV4-3 with TRBJ2-7; 9 nucleotides align to TRBD1. This sequence was found in a human donor who had recovered from COVID-19. Sample: CD4+ T cells from blood, cultured in vitro, taken after SARS-CoV-2 vaccination. The CDR3 protein is CASSLLGTGRYEQYF. The CDR3 bases are TGCGCCAGCAGCCTCCTGGGGACAGGGCGCTACGAGCAGTACTTC.